This T cell receptor beta chain was profiled in a study of OX40 agonist ivuxolimab in advanced cancers. For the wider study: The costimulatory receptor OX40 (CD134) was targeted by ivuxolimab, a fully human IgG2 agonistic monoclonal antibody. The purpose of peripheral TCRbeta sequencing was to test whether ivuxolimab changed TCR sequence diversity and led to clonal T-cell expansion. The monotherapy dose-escalation portion (N ≈ 50 patients) of the phase I ivuxolimab trial is reported in the paper. In the dose-escalation cohort, 82.7% of patients were male, and the mean age was approximately 60 years, with a range of 23 to 79. Patients were allowed to have had prior anti-PD-1, anti-PD-L1 or anti-CTLA-4 therapy, and around 41% of the dose-escalation patients had previously received checkpoint inhibitors. Of the approximately 53 patients in dose escalation, about 20 had hepatocellular carcinoma, about 15 had melanoma, 9 had renal cell carcinoma and 9 had head and neck cancer. Intravenous ivuxolimab was administered to patients every 2 weeks at six dose levels: 0.01, 0.1, 0.3, 1.5, 3 and 10 mg/kg. Partial responses were achieved by three dose-escalation patients, of whom one had hepatocellular carcinoma and two had cutaneous melanoma. The paper as a whole reports these results and caveats: Low levels of normalized T-cell clonal expansion were also seen in some patients who did not respond. The antigen specificity of the clonally expanded peripheral T cells was not determined. At doses of 0.1 to 3.0 mg/kg, clonal expansion of both CD4+ and CD8+ T cells in blood was seen between baseline and week 6. In partial responders in the 0.1-3.0 mg/kg groups, normalized peripheral clonal expansion was found to be among the lowest, especially among CD8+ T cells. After ivuxolimab, more expanded clones were found on average in CD8+ T cells than in CD4+ T cells.

At the junction V is shortened by 8 bases and J by 6 bases; bases outside the gene matches: 10. CDR1 MDHEN and CDR2 SYDVKM were looked up in the germline V gene. From cysteine to phenylalanine, the CDR3 is 13 amino acids long. Of the read, only the CDR3 DNA is kept; its 39 bases are in frame from base 1. A remark on this clone: No antigen is known for it. Nothing much larger sits one base from this clone, and base qualities are not available.

Genomic DNA was extracted from sorted cells for sequencing of the TCRbeta CDR3 region. TCRbeta CDR3 regions were sequenced using the immunoSEQ Assay. Not all clones reach the TCRdb copy of this immuneACCESS table, which keeps in-frame sequences only. Checked studies attribute under half of the gap to unresolved V genes and leave the rest unexplained. Recorded for this sample are 7,500 to 8,500 clones; 79% of them occurred a single time. About 37% of the sample rests with the top ten. The trial excluded patients who had a history of autoimmune disease or were on systemic immunosuppression. Peripheral blood for TCR sequencing was drawn from every dose cohort at baseline, at cycle 4 day 1 and at cycle 7 day 1. Samples were obtained from an open-label, multicenter, first-in-human phase I dose-escalation trial of ivuxolimab. The trial enrolled adults with locally advanced or metastatic head and neck squamous cell, hepatocellular, melanoma or renal cell carcinoma. Before TCR sequencing, CD4+ T cells and CD8+ T cells from peripheral blood were sorted into separate populations.

This TCR came from an adult with an advanced solid tumor such as melanoma, head and neck, liver or kidney cancer. The V and J genes are TRBV28 and TRBJ2-7; 7 central bases correspond to TRBD1. The specimen was CD4+ or CD8+ T cells sorted from blood, collected in a trial of the OX40 agonist ivuxolimab. Read as DNA, the sequence is TGTGCCAGCGACGACAGGGCGCTCTCCGAGCAGTACTTC. It translates to CASDDRALSEQYF.